The rows below give T cell receptor beta chains drawn from one sample of a study of shared clonotypes between healthy human individuals. Here immunoSEQ multiplex PCR was the method, and the copy in TCRdb shows in-frame clones only, minus some. The data contain about 2.4 million clones, 80% to 95% of them singletons. Sequences were obtained from naive CD4+ T cells from PBMCs. The source is a man between 18 and 29 years old in good health. Some clones in this sample may be carry-over from other donors' samples. CDR3s include the opening cysteine and the closing phenylalanine or tryptophan. The order of the fields is CDR3 length, J gene, D gene, V gene, clone size, CDR3 DNA, CDR3 protein. The D gene is left open where the match is weak. Expanded clones are given a class, and other clones once, few, many or no size at all.

14,TRBJ1-2,NA,TRBV28,NA,TGTGCCAGCAGTACTCTCGGGGGGGGCGCGGGCTACACCTTC,CASSTLGGGAGYTF
14,TRBJ2-1,NA,TRBV30,NA,TGTGCCTGGAGTCCATCCCCTGGGGGGAATGAGCAGTTCTTC,CAWSPSPGGNEQFF
15,TRBJ2-5,NA,TRBV6-1,once,TGTGCCAGCAGTGATTGGGGGTTCGGACGGGAGACCCAGTACTTC,CASSDWGFGRETQYF
14,TRBJ2-7,TRBD2,TRBV28,NA,TGTGCCAGCAGTTCAGGAGCGGGGGTATACGAGCAGTACTTC,CASSSGAGVYEQYF
13,TRBJ1-1,NA,TRBV29-1,NA,TGCAGCGGGAGCGGGGGGCCCGAGCCTGAAGCTTTCTTT,CSGSGGPEPEAFF
14,TRBJ2-7,NA,TRBV9,NA,TGTGCCAGCAGCTTAGGACTTGACTCCTACGAGCAGTACTTC,CASSLGLDSYEQYF
13,TRBJ2-2,NA,TRBV5-1,NA,TGCGCCAGCAGCTTAGAAGCGTCCGGGGAGCTGTTTTTT,CASSLEASGELFF
15,TRBJ2-7,TRBD1,TRBV11-2,NA,TGTGCCAGCAGACAAGGGCTGGACAGGGCCCACGAGCAGTACTTC,CASRQGLDRAHEQYF
14,TRBJ1-2,NA,TRBV27,few,TGTGCCAGCAGTTCCCCGATCGGGGGATATGGCTACACCTTC,CASSSPIGGYGYTF
15,TRBJ2-2,NA,TRBV9,NA,TGTGCCAGCAGCGTAGGAGGGACATACACCGGGGAGCTGTTTTTT,CASSVGGTYTGELFF
16,TRBJ1-2,TRBD1,TRBV4-2,NA,TGTGCCAGCAGCCAACCGGGACAGGCAACCTCCTATGGCTACACCTTC,CASSQPGQATSYGYTF
16,TRBJ2-1,TRBD2,TRBV28,NA,TGTGCCAGCAGTTCCCCTAGCGGGATTGCTTACAATGAGCAGTTCTTC,CASSSPSGIAYNEQFF
15,TRBJ1-5,NA,TRBV18,NA,TGTGCCAGCTCAGGCGGTCCCTATAGCAATCAGCCCCAGCATTTT,CASSGGPYSNQPQHF
13,TRBJ1-5,NA,TRBV4-1,few,TGCGCCAGCAGCCAAGACGGCAATCAGCCCCAGCATTTT,CASSQDGNQPQHF
13,TRBJ1-1,TRBD1,TRBV5-1,NA,TGCGCCAGCAGCGGTGAAACAGGGGTTGAAACTTTCTTT,CASSGETGVETFF
12,TRBJ2-7,NA,TRBV18,NA,TGTGCCAGCTCACCGACTATTTACGAGCAGTACTTC,CASSPTIYEQYF
16,TRBJ2-1,NA,TRBV5-1,NA,TGCGCCAGCAGCCCCGGGGAGGGGGGTTCCTACAATGAGCAGTTCTTC,CASSPGEGGSYNEQFF
16,TRBJ2-4,NA,TRBV28,NA,TGTGCCAGCACCAAGACTCTACTTCTAGCCAAAAACATTCAGTACTTC,CASTKTLLLAKNIQYF
17,TRBJ2-1,TRBD2,TRBV11-2,NA,TGTGCCAGCAGCTTTGGGAGGGGCTTGACATTTGACAATGAGCAGTTCTTC,CASSFGRGLTFDNEQFF
14,TRBJ2-2,NA,TRBV19,once,TGTGCCAGTAGTATATCCAGGAACACCGGGGAGCTGTTTTTT,CASSISRNTGELFF
12,TRBJ2-3,NA,TRBV7-2,NA,TGTGCCAGCAGCGGGGCCACAGATACGCAGTATTTT,CASSGATDTQYF
15,TRBJ2-7,TRBD2,TRBV11-2,once,TGTGCCAGCAGCCCCCAGAGCGGGAAGTCGTACGAGCAGTACTTC,CASSPQSGKSYEQYF
14,TRBJ2-1,NA,TRBV9,NA,TGTGCCAGCAGCGTAAGGGGGGTTACACATGAGCAGTTCTTC,CASSVRGVTHEQFF
22,TRBJ2-1,NA,TRBV19,NA,TGTGCCAGTAGTATGCGTGGCTATATGCGCAGGGGCGCAAATCCCTCCTACAATGAGCAGTTCTTC,CASSMRGYMRRGANPSYNEQFF
15,TRBJ2-7,NA,TRBV7-6,few,TGTGCCAGCAGCTCCCTCGGCGGCGGTCCCTACGAGCAGTACTTC,CASSSLGGGPYEQYF
18,TRBJ2-1,TRBD2,TRBV27,NA,TGTGCCAGCAAGACCTTAGGACTAGCGGGCAGCTCCTACAATGAGCAGTTCTTC,CASKTLGLAGSSYNEQFF
15,TRBJ2-6,NA,TRBV6-1,NA,TGTGCCGGAGGGGGACGATCCTCTGGGGCCAACGTCCTGACTTTC,CAGGGRSSGANVLTF
16,TRBJ2-1,NA,TRBV2,NA,TGTGCCAGCAGCCCCGGTGGGGGGAGGGGGAACAATGAGCAGTTCTTC,CASSPGGGRGNNEQFF
14,TRBJ2-7,TRBD2,TRBV5-1,NA,TGCGCCAGCAGCTCCCTCCGGGACTACTACGAGCAGTACTTC,CASSSLRDYYEQYF
15,TRBJ2-5,NA,TRBV5-1,NA,TGCGCCAGCAGCTTGGCTCTCCCACTTCAAGAGACCCAGTACTTC,CASSLALPLQETQYF
13,TRBJ2-3,TRBD1,TRBV19,NA,TGTGCCAGTAGTCCGACAGGGACAGATACGCAGTATTTT,CASSPTGTDTQYF
13,TRBJ2-7,TRBD2,TRBV5-1,NA,TGCGCCAGCAGCCCCGGGACTAGCGACGAGCAGTACTTC,CASSPGTSDEQYF